This T cell receptor beta chain was identified during a study of CXCR3-negative and CXCR3-positive naive CD8 T cells. Study in general: Collectively, the libraries yielded about 140 million TRB reads in total, at about 1.5 +/- 0.3 million per library.

It was by 5' RACE with UMI labels that the TRB cDNA libraries were prepared. Reanalyzing the 5' RACE reads, TCRdb keeps one entry per CDR3 protein, without DNA. The sample's table shows over 70,000 distinct CDR3 sequences. The CDR3 has 13 amino acids. Looked up from germline, CDR1 is ENHRY and CDR2 is SYGVKD. Study-level findings and limits: Much lower diversity was found in memory CD8+ cells, while both naive subsets had comparably high diversity.

Remarks on this clonotype: Its antigen remains unknown.

Cells classed as naive CD8+ T cells were CD45RO-CCR7+CD27+CD95-. Sequenced: naive CXCR3- CD8+ T cells from blood. Noted subset: CD45RO-CCR7+CD27+CD95- naive CD8+ T cells lacking CXCR3 (TNR3-). This TCR came from a human donor in good health. Some clones in this sample may be carry-over from other donors' samples. V is TRBV10-3 and J is TRBJ2-7; the TCRdb D gene call, TRBD2, has no DNA to confirm it. CDR3 residues: CAILAGEVYEQYF.